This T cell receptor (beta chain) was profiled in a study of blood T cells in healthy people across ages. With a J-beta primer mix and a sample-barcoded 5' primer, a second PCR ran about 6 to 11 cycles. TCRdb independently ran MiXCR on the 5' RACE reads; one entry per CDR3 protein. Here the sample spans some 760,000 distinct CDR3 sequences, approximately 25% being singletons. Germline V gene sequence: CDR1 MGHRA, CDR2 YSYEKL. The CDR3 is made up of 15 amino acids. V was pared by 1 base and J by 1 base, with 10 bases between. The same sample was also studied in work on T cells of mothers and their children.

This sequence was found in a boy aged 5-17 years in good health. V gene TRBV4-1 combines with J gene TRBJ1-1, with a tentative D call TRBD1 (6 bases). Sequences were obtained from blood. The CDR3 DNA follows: TGCGCCAGCAGCCAAGTGAACAGGGAGAACACTGAAGCTTTCTTT. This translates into CASSQVNRENTEAFF.